The clone carrying this T cell receptor beta chain came up many times. What it binds is unknown. This record comes from a study of post-analysis software for immune sequencing data. On the study more broadly: Relapsing-remitting, secondary progressive and progressive-relapsing courses of multiple sclerosis were included. Study-level points and caveats: Strong co-clustering by F measure was evident for samples that had been prepared in the same batch. TRBV5-6, TRBV5-1 and TRBV20-1 belonged to a set of a handful of TRBV segments that were more frequent in patients than controls. Comparison with controls showed significantly lower normalized Chao1 diversity in multiple sclerosis patients.

Carried by the TCR beta cDNA libraries were unique molecular identifiers. T cells numbering about 0.95 to 10 million yielded roughly 0.5 million cDNA molecules. MiXCR was run by TCRdb on the PCR reads, yielding one entry per CDR3 protein. The repertoire consists of roughly 200,000 distinct CDR3 sequences, with approximately 30% occurring once and the leading ten covering more than 3%. The germline V gene has CDR1 SGHRS and CDR2 YFSETQ. CDR3 length: 15 amino acids. With 4 bases clipped from V and 9 bases from J, the junction kept 10 bases outside the gene matches. This TCR was sampled from a girl aged 2-17 years with multiple sclerosis. Sequenced: blood. The rearrangement links TRBV5-1 to TRBJ2-1, with TRBD1 identical over 10 bases. The CDR3, as DNA: TGCGCCAGCAGCACCGCCGGGACAGGGGTTGCTGAGCAGTTCTTC. This gives the protein CASSTAGTGVAEQFF.